This TCR beta chain is from a study of blood T cell repertoires in COVID-19. Overall study: Collection of acute and convalescent COVID-19 samples took place in the United States, Italy and Spain.

Germline V gives CDR1 SGHTA, CDR2 FQGNSA. V was pared by 1 base and J by 2 bases, with 2 bases of the junction left unmatched. The length of the CDR3 is 15 residues. Clinical histories supplied by participants themselves formed the basis of cohort assignment. Measured with immunoSEQ multiplex PCR; TCRdb has only the in-frame clones, and not every one. The table has about 240,000 clones, roughly four fifths seen once; the top ten hold about 3.8%. The sequence derives from a woman aged 40 to 50 who had been exposed to COVID-19. The sample comprised PBMCs or T cells enriched from blood (not recorded which). The chain couples TRBV7-2 to TRBJ2-1; 7 bases agree with TRBD1. CDR3 loop: CASSLGQGAYNEQFF. The CDR3 DNA is TGTGCCAGCAGCTTAGGACAGGGAGCCTACAATGAGCAGTTCTTC. Combining the CDR3 with reference TRBV7-2 and TRBJ2-1 gives the whole variable domain GAGVSQSPSNKVTEKGKDVELRCDPISGHTALYWYRQSLGQGLEFLIYFQGNSAPDKSGLPSDRFSAERTGGSVSTLTIQRTQQEDSAVYLCASSLGQGAYNEQFFGPGTRLTVL.